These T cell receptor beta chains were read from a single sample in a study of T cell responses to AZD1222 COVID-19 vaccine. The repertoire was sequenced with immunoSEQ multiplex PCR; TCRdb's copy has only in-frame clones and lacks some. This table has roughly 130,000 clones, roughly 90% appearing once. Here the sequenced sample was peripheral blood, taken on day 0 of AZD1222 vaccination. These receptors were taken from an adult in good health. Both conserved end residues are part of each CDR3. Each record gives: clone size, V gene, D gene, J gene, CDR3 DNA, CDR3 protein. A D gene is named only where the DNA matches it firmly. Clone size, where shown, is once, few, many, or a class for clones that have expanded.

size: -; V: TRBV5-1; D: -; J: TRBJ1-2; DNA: TGCGCCAGCAGCTTGGACGGGGGCCCGGGGGGCTACACCTTC; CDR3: CASSLDGGPGGYTF
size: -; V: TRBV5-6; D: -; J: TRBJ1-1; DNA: TGTGCCAGCAGCTTGAGGGCCTGGGAAGGAGCTTTCTTT; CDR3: CASSLRAWEGAFF
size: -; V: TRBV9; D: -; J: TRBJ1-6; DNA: TGTGCCAGCAGCGTAAGTCCAGGGGATAATTCACCCCTCCACTTT; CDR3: CASSVSPGDNSPLHF
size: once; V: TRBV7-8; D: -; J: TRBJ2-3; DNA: TGTGCCAGCAGCTTAGGTCTAGCTCCCACAGATACGCAGTATTTT; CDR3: CASSLGLAPTDTQYF
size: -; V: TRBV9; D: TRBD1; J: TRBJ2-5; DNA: TGTGCCAGCAGGGGACAGGGGATAGAGACCCAGTACTTC; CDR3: CASRGQGIETQYF
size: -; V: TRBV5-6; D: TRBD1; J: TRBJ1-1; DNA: TGTGCCAGCAGCTCCGGGACAGGGGTTGACACTGAAGCTTTCTTT; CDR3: CASSSGTGVDTEAFF
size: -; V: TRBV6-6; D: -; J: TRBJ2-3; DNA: TGTGCCAGCACGCGACAGGGAGGAAGCACAGATACGCAGTATTTT; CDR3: CASTRQGGSTDTQYF
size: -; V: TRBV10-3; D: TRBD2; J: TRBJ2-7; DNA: TGTGCCATCAGTCAAGGACTAGCGGGTACCTCCTACGAGCAGTACTTC; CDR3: CAISQGLAGTSYEQYF
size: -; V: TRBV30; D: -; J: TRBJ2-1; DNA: TGTGCCTGGAGTGTAAATTTGCTAGGAGCCGATGAGCAGTTCTTC; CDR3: CAWSVNLLGADEQFF
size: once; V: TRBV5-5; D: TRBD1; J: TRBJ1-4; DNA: TGTGCCAGCAGCTCAAGGGACAGGGGGCTATGGGGTGAAAAACTGTTTTTT; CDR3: CASSSRDRGLWGEKLFF
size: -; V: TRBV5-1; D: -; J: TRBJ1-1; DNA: TGCGCCAGCAGCGCTTCATTGAACACTGAAGCTTTCTTT; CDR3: CASSASLNTEAFF
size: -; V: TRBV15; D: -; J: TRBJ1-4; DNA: TGTGCCACCAGCAGAGATATACAGGGCGCGGGTGAAAAACTGTTTTTT; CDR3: CATSRDIQGAGEKLFF
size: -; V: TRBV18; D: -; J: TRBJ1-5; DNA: TGTGCCAGCTCACCTCTAAGCGGTTTTGGACAGCCCCAGCATTTT; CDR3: CASSPLSGFGQPQHF
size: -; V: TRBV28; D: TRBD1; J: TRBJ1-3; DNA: TGTGCCAGCAACCGGGACAGGGTTGCAGGAAACACCATATATTTT; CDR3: CASNRDRVAGNTIYF
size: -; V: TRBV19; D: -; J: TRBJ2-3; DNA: TGTGCCAGTAGTCCTTCGGGGGGCCCCCGGGATACGCAGTATTTT; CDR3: CASSPSGGPRDTQYF
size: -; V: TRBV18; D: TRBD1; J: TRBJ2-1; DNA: TGTGCCAGCTCACCACCGGGACAGGGGATCGACAATGAGCAGTTCTTC; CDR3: CASSPPGQGIDNEQFF
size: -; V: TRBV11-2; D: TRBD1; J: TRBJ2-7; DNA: TGTGCCAGCAGCTTAGAACAGACAGGGGTCGAGGTGCGTGAGCAGTACTTC; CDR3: CASSLEQTGVEVREQYF
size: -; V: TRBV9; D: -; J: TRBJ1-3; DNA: TGTGCCAGCAGCGTAACGCACGTGAACAGGGTGGGAAACACCATATATTTT; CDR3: CASSVTHVNRVGNTIYF
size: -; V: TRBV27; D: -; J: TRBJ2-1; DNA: TGTGCCAGCAGTTCCTTCCAGGGAGACAATGAGCAGTTCTTC; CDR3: CASSSFQGDNEQFF
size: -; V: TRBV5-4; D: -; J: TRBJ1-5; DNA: TGTGCCAGCAGCTTGGGTCGGGATCAGCCCCAGCATTTT; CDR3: CASSLGRDQPQHF
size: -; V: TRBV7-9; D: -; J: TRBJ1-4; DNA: TGTGCCAGCAGCTCCGCTGAAAAACTGTTTTTT; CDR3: CASSSAEKLFF
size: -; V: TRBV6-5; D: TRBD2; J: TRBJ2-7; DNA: TGTGCCAGCAGGTCCAGCGGGGGGACCTACGAGCAGTACTTC; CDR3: CASRSSGGTYEQYF
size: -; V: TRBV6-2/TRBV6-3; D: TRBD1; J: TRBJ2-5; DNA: TGTGCCAGCAGTTTCGGGACAGGGAAAGAGACCCAGTACTTC; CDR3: CASSFGTGKETQYF
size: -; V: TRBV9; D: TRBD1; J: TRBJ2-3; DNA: TGTGCCAGCAGCTTGAGAGGACAGGGGGCAGATACGCAGTATTTT; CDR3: CASSLRGQGADTQYF
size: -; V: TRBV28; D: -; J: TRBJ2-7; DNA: TGTGCCAGCAGTTCCGGAACCGGGGACAAGGGCGAGCAGTACTTC; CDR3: CASSSGTGDKGEQYF
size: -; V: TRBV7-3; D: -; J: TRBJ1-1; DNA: TGTGCCAGCAGCTACGGGGGGGACACTGAAGCTTTCTTT; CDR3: CASSYGGDTEAFF
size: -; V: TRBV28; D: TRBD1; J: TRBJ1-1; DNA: TGTGCCAGCAGCCAAGACAGGGGTACTGAAGCTTTCTTT; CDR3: CASSQDRGTEAFF
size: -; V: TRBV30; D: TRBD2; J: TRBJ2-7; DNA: TGTGCCTGGTCAGCGGGGACCGGCCAGTACTTC; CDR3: CAWSAGTGQYF
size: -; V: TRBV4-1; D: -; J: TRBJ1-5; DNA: TGCGCCAGCAGCCAAGCATACCCGGAGGCCCAGCATTTT; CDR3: CASSQAYPEAQHF
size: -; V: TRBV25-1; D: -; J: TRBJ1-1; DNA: TGTGCCAGCAGTGAATTGTCCGGGGTGCCGAACACTGAAGCTTTCTTT; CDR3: CASSELSGVPNTEAFF
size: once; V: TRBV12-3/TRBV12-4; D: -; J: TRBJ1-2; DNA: TGTGCCAGCAGGGGAACAGGAAGCTACACCTTC; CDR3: CASRGTGSYTF
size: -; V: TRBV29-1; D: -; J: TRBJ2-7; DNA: TGCAGCGTTAGTGTTGGATCCGAGCAGTACTTC; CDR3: CSVSVGSEQYF
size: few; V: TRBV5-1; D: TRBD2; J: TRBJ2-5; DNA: TGCGCCAGCAGTAGGGAGGGGGAGACCCAGTACTTC; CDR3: CASSREGETQYF
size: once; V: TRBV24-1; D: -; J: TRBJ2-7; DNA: TGTGCCACCAGCCCGACAGGAACCTACGAGCAGTACTTC; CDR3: CATSPTGTYEQYF
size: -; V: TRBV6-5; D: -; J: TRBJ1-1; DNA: TGTGCCAGCGGCCGAAGTACGAACACTGAAGCTTTCTTT; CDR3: CASGRSTNTEAFF
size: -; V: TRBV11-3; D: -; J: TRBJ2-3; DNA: TGTGCCAGCAGCAAGGGATCCACAGATACGCAGTATTTT; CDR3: CASSKGSTDTQYF
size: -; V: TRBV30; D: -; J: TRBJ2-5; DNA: TGTGCCTGGAGTATCGAACTCGGAGGGAGAAGGGAGACCCAGTACTTC; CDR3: CAWSIELGGRRETQYF
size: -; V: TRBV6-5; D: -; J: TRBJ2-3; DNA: TGTGCCATCAGGACGGCTAGCACAGATACGCAGTATTTT; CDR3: CAIRTASTDTQYF
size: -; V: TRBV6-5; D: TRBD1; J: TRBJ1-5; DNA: TGTGCCAGCAGGCGGGACAGGGATAGCAATCAGCCCCAGCATTTT; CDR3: CASRRDRDSNQPQHF
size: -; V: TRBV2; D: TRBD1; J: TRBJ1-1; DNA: TGTGCCAGCACCGAAGACAGGGTGGGTGAAGCTTTCTTT; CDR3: CASTEDRVGEAFF
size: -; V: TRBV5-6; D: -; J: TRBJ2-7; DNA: TGTGCCAGCAGCTTGGCTGGGAGCTACGAGCAGTACTTC; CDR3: CASSLAGSYEQYF
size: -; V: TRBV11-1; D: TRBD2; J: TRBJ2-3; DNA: TGTGCCAGCAGGACTGGGACTAGCGGGGCCACAGATACGCAGTATTTT; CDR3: CASRTGTSGATDTQYF
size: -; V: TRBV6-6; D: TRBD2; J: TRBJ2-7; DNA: TGTGCCAGCAGTCCCCGGCCTAGCGGGAGGCGCTCCTACGAGCAGTACTTC; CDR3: CASSPRPSGRRSYEQYF
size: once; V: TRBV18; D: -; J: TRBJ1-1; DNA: TGTGCCAGCTCACCTACTCGGGACACTGAAGCTTTCTTT; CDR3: CASSPTRDTEAFF
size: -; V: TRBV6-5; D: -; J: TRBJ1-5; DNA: TGTGCCAGCAGGGCAGGGGTTTATAGCAATCAGCCCCAGCATTTT; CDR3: CASRAGVYSNQPQHF
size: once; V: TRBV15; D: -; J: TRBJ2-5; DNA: TGTGCCACCAGCAGAGCGGGGCACGGGACGAAAGAGACCCAGTACTTC; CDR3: CATSRAGHGTKETQYF
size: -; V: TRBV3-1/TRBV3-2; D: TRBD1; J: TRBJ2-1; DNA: TGTGCCAGCAGCCCGTGGGACAGTTACAATGAGCAGTTCTTC; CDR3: CASSPWDSYNEQFF